The entry below gives a single T cell receptor (beta chain) sequence along with its context. Its antigen is unidentified. This sample is drawn from a study of post-analysis software for immune sequencing data. General observations from the study: Five or six TRBV segments, including TRBV5-6, TRBV5-1 and TRBV20-1, were more frequent in patients than controls.

Germline CDR1 and CDR2: MRHNA and SNTAGT. Between the trimmed V and J ends, which lost 3 bases and 6 bases, there was a span of 18 bases. CDR3 size: 17 residues. Incorporated into the TCR beta cDNA libraries were unique molecular identifiers, which served to reduce PCR and sequencing biases. TCRdb ran MiXCR on the PCR reads and lists one entry per CDR3 protein. The table lists roughly 650,000 distinct CDR3 sequences, roughly three fifths of them singletons. This receptor was identified in a girl aged 2-10 years with multiple sclerosis. Sample: blood. J is TRBJ1-6 and V is TRBV6-4; no clear D gene. The CDR3 loop is CASSEESGTVTNSPLHF. As DNA, the CDR3 is TGTGCCAGCAGTGAAGAGTCTGGTACGGTGACTAATTCACCCCTCCACTTT.